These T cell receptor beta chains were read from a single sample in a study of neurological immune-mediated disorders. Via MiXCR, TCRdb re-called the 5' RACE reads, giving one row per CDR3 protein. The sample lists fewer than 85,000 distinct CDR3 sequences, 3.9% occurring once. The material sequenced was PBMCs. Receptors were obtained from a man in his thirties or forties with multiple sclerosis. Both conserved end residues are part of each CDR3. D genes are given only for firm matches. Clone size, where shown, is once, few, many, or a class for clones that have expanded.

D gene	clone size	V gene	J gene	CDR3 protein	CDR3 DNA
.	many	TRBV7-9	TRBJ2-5	CASSFNLQGKETQYF	TGTGCCAGCAGCTTCAACCTGCAGGGAAAAGAGACCCAGTACTTC
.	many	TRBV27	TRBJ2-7	CASGQMGGVYEQYF	TGTGCCAGCGGCCAAATGGGGGGCGTTTACGAGCAGTACTTC
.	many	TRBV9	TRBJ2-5	CASSSWTNQETQYF	TGTGCCAGCAGCTCGTGGACCAACCAAGAGACCCAGTACTTC
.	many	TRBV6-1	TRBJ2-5	CASSERNRQETQYF	TGTGCCAGCAGTGAACGTAACCGCCAAGAGACCCAGTACTTC
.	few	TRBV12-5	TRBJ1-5	CASGFGEINQPQNF	TGTGCTAGTGGTTTTGGGGAGATCAATCAGCCCCAGAATTTT
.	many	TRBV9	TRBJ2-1	CASSVDIRESYNEQFF	TGTGCCAGCAGCGTAGATATCAGGGAGTCCTACAATGAGCAGTTCTTC
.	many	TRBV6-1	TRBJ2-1	CASRPGAYNEQFF	TGTGCCAGCAGACCGGGGGCCTACAATGAGCAGTTCTTC
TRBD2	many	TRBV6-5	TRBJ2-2	CASSYSASGGLNTGELFF	TGTGCCAGCAGTTACTCAGCTAGCGGGGGGTTGAACACCGGGGAGCTGTTTTTT
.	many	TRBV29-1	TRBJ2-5	CSVFWGEETQYF	TGCAGCGTATTCTGGGGTGAAGAGACCCAGTACTTC
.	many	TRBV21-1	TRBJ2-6	CASSKARKGTGLSGANVLTF	TGTGCCAGCAGCAAAGCACGGAAGGGTACAGGGCTCTCCGGGGCCAACGTCCTGACTTTC
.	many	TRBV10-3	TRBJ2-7	CAISEGGQYYEQYF	TGTGCCATCAGTGAGGGAGGGCAGTACTACGAGCAGTACTTC
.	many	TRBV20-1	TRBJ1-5	CSAKAPLGRGQPQHF	TGCAGTGCTAAGGCTCCTCTGGGAAGGGGACAGCCCCAGCATTTT
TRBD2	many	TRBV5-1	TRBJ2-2	CASSLVGRVGLAARTGELFF	TGCGCCAGCAGCTTGGTGGGCCGAGTAGGACTAGCGGCTCGAACCGGGGAGCTGTTTTTT
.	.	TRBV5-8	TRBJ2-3	CASSLVAGVSTDTQYF	TGTGCCAGCAGCTTGGTGGCAGGGGTTTCCACAGATACGCAGTATTTT
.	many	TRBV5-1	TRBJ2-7	CASSSGAGRSYEQYF	TGCGCCAGCAGCTCGGGGGCGGGGAGATCCTACGAGCAGTACTTC
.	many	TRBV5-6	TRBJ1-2	CASSSVHRTNYGYTF	TGTGCCAGCAGCTCAGTACACCGAACTAACTATGGCTACACCTTC
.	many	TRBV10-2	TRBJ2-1	CASSELDGEQFF	TGCGCCAGCAGTGAATTGGACGGGGAGCAGTTCTTC
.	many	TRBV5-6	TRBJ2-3	CASSFRSGGGDTQYF	TGTGCCAGCAGCTTTCGGAGCGGAGGTGGAGATACGCAGTATTTT
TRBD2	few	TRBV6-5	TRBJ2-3	CASSYAGVGLRGSGTDTQYF	TGTGCCAGCAGTTACGCCGGGGTTGGGCTTAGGGGTAGCGGGACAGATACGCAGTATTTT
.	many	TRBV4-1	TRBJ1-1	CASSQVGQSMNTEAFF	TGCGCCAGCAGCCAAGTCGGGCAGAGTATGAACACTGAAGCTTTCTTT
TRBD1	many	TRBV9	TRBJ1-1	CASSVAGGVENTEAFF	TGTGCCAGCAGCGTTGCAGGGGGCGTTGAGAACACTGAAGCTTTCTTT
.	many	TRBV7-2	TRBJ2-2	CASSPDTGELFF	TGTGCCAGCAGCCCCGACACCGGGGAGCTGTTTTTT
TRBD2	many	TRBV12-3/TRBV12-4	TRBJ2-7	CASSLGTTYEQYF	TGTGCCAGCAGTTTGGGGACTACCTACGAGCAGTACTTC
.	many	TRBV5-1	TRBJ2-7	CASSLGYEQYF	TGCGCCAGCAGCTTGGGATACGAGCAGTACTTC